Described below is a single TCR beta chain sequence and its context. The record originates from a study of CD8 T cells in Susac syndrome. A quantity of roughly 0.5 to 1 ug RNA underwent reverse transcription using random hexamers. TCRdb reprocessed the immunoSEQ multiplex PCR reads via MiXCR and lists one record per CDR3 protein. The sample gives a few hundred thousand distinct CDR3 sequences, 80% to 90% of which show up once; about 0.11% is in the top ten. The V gene end was trimmed by 4 bases and the J gene end by 9 bases; junction bases not matched to a gene: 8. The CDR3 is 14 residues long. The rearrangement uses TRBV12-3 or TRBV12-4 and TRBJ2-1; 8 bases are shared with TRBD2. Sample: CD8+ T cells from PBMCs. The TCR was taken from a human donor with multiple sclerosis. The chain's CDR3 is CASSWTSPSGEQFF. CDR3 coding DNA: TGTGCCAGCAGTTGGACTAGCCCGTCGGGTGAGCAGTTCTTC.